The present entry profiles one T cell receptor beta chain with its context. No antigen is known for it. The sample comes from a study of shared clonotypes between healthy human individuals. Findings and limits, study-wide: Sequencing depth was predicted to influence how clonotypes are shared among donors.

Evenly divided among several immunoSEQ plates was the genomic DNA of each subset. Replicate PCRs for unsorted PBMC used around 270 ng DNA (roughly 30,000 T cell genomes). TCRdb keeps only in-frame clones here, not all; method: immunoSEQ multiplex PCR. Of about 480,000 clones listed, 70% to 80% are singletons. The TCR comes from a woman aged 40-49 years in good health. Some clones in this sample may be carry-over from other donors' samples. Material: PBMCs.

The CDR3 DNA is TGTGCCAGCAGCCCCTCTGGGAACACTGAAGCTTTCTTT. The encoded protein is CASSPSGNTEAFF. The J gene is TRBJ1-1, the V gene TRBV7-3; D is unresolved. Trimming shortened V by 5 bases and J by 1 base, and 8 bases separated the two germline ends. CDR3 length: 13 amino acids. The germline V gene has CDR1 SGHTA and CDR2 FQGTGA.